One and the same sample provided the 21 T cell receptor beta chains below, sequenced in a study of blood T cell repertoires in COVID-19. The assay was immunoSEQ multiplex PCR, and TCRdb's table has in-frame clones only and misses some. The sample includes 60,000 to 85,000 clones, around 87% seen only once; the top ten take approximately 28%. The sample consisted of peripheral blood. The origin of the receptors is a woman of 80 years or more with active or convalescent COVID-19.

This CDR3 reads CASKLDDGAMYNEQFF. The CDR3 coding sequence is TGTGCCAGTAAATTAGACGATGGAGCGATGTACAATGAGCAGTTCTTC. V is TRBV19 and J is TRBJ2-1; D is unresolved. The CDR3 contains 16 residues. Between the trimmed V and J ends, which lost 7 bases and 4 bases, there was a span of 20 bases. The germline V gene encodes CDR1 LNHDA and CDR2 SQIVND (reference sequence).

The gene calls are TRBV6-5 and TRBJ1-6; no clear D gene. This CDR3 is built from 12 residues. CDR1 is MNHEY, CDR2 SVGAGI, per germline. The V gene lost 6 bases and the J gene lost 8 bases, with 8 bases spanning the gap. The CDR3 bases are TGTGCCAGCAGATATAGAGATTCACCCCTCCACTTT. Translated, it gives CASRYRDSPLHF.

The genes are TRBV28 and TRBJ1-5; D is unclear. Trimming cost V 3 bases and J 3 bases, with 9 bases left between them. The germline CDR1 and CDR2 sequences are MDHEN and SYDVKM. The CDR3 contains 14 residues. CDR3 in amino acids: CASSFYVPNQPQHF. Here the CDR3 DNA reads TGTGCCAGCAGTTTTTATGTCCCCAATCAGCCCCAGCATTTT.

V usage is TRBV6-2 or TRBV6-3 and J usage is TRBJ2-7, with no clear D. There are 14 residues in the CDR3. The germline V and J ends were trimmed by 2 bases and 1 base, with 9 bases remaining between them. CDR1 MNHEY and CDR2 SVGEGT come from the germline V gene. CDR3 residues: CASSYERLSYEQYF. The CDR3, as DNA: TGTGCCAGCAGTTACGAGCGTTTATCCTACGAGCAGTACTTC.

The chain recombines TRBV18 with TRBJ2-3, with D perhaps matching TRBD1 (6 bases). The V gene's germline CDR1 is KGHSH and CDR2 LQKENI. The CDR3 has 15 amino acids. The V and J ends lost 6 bases and 1 base respectively, with 14 bases between them. The CDR3 region is CASSEWTAGTDTQYF. The CDR3 bases are TGTGCCAGCTCCGAATGGACAGCCGGCACAGATACGCAGTATTTT.

The J gene is TRBJ2-1, the V gene TRBV10-3, with 12 bases fitting TRBD2. Looked up from germline, CDR1 is ENHRY and CDR2 is SYGVKD. The junction had 15 bases not matched to a gene; V was cut back by 6 bases and J by 9 bases. The CDR3 sequence is 17 residues long. CDR3 sequence (DNA): TGTGCCATCAGGGTGACTAGCGGGGGATCTGGGGTTAGTGAGCAGTTCTTC. It yields the protein CAIRVTSGGSGVSEQFF.

The rearrangement joins TRBV11-2 to TRBJ1-1, with 11 bases lining up with TRBD1. The CDR3 spans 16 residues. Unmatched junction bases numbered 2, after V lost 1 base and J lost 1 base. Germline CDR1 and CDR2: SGHAT and FQNNGV. Written as DNA, the CDR3 is TGTGCCAGCAGCTTAGCCGGGACAGGGGGGAACACTGAAGCTTTCTTT. Protein: CASSLAGTGGNTEAFF.

The chain has TRBV28 and TRBJ1-4; a weak D match, TRBD1 (6 bases). CDR1 and CDR2 from the germline V gene are MDHEN and SYDVKM. V was clipped by 6 bases and J by 8 bases, with 13 bases between them. CDR3 length: 13 residues. This CDR3 is CASRDTGNEKLFF. The CDR3 DNA reads as TGTGCCAGCAGAGATACAGGGAACGAAAAACTGTTTTTT.

A word on this clone: Other DNA sequences in the same sample also yield this CDR3. The CDR3 protein is CASSLQGYGYTF. CDR3 in DNA: TGCGCCAGCAGCTTGCAGGGCTATGGCTACACCTTC. This sequence joins TRBV5-1 and TRBJ1-2; D is perhaps TRBD1 (5 bases). Trimming removed 1 base from V and 4 bases from J, with 5 bases in between. The germline V gene has CDR1 SGHRS and CDR2 YFSETQ. CDR3 length: 12 amino acids.

The CDR3 DNA sequence: TGTGCCAGCAGCCCGGGACTAGCGGGGGGGGTCACAGATACGCAGTATTTT. Translating it yields CASSPGLAGGVTDTQYF. V is TRBV7-2 and J is TRBJ2-3, with 16 bases identical to TRBD2. This CDR3 has 17 amino acids. Germline lookup yields CDR1 SGHTA and CDR2 FQGNSA. The V segment lost 5 bases and the J segment 2 bases; nucleotides outside the gene matches: 4.

This sequence joins TRBV6-2 or TRBV6-3 and TRBJ1-2; 10 nucleotides line up with TRBD1. CDR3 length: 14 amino acids. V lost 2 bases to trimming and J lost 4 bases; unmatched junction nucleotides: 1. CDR1 MNHEY and CDR2 SVGEGT come from the germline V gene. CDR3 in DNA: TGTGCCAGCAGTTACGGACAGGGGGTCTATGGCTACACCTTC. Its translation: CASSYGQGVYGYTF.

The genes are TRBV19 and TRBJ1-6; no clear D gene. Deletions cut 0 bases from V and 8 bases from J, with 5 bases between. Germline CDR1 is LNHDA and CDR2 is SQIVND (reference sequence). CDR3 length: 13 residues. The CDR3 bases are TGTGCCAGTAGTATAGATCAATATTCACCCCTCCACTTT. It yields the protein CASSIDQYSPLHF.

The chain joins TRBV9 to TRBJ2-7, with unresolved D. Trimming left V 9 bases short and J 0 bases short, with 13 bases between. Germline assignment: CDR1 SGDLS and CDR2 YYNGEE. CDR3 length equals 13 residues. The CDR3 loop is CATHCRHSYEQYF. In DNA form, the CDR3 reads TGTGCCACCCATTGCAGGCACTCCTACGAGCAGTACTTC.

The chain carries TRBV4-3 and TRBJ1-6; TRBD1 matches 7 bases. This CDR3 has 15 residues. V shed 1 base and J 8 bases; nucleotides not matched to a gene: 5. Germline V gene data show CDR1 as LGHNA and CDR2 as YSLEER. CDR3 residues: CASSQVVTGYSPLHF. CDR3 nucleotide sequence: TGCGCCAGCAGCCAAGTGGTGACAGGGTATTCACCCCTCCACTTT.

The rearrangement uses TRBV7-2 and TRBJ1-5; D may be TRBD1 (6 bases). Germline V gives CDR1 SGHTA, CDR2 FQGNSA. This CDR3 spans 17 amino acids. Trimming took off 5 bases at V and 0 bases at J, with 17 bases between the two ends. CDR3 in DNA: TGTGCCAGCAGCCCACGACAGGCAGTATATAGCAATCAGCCCCAGCATTTT. Encoded protein: CASSPRQAVYSNQPQHF.

The chain combines TRBV18 with TRBJ1-5, with 8 bases fitting TRBD1. V lost 3 bases and J lost 1; bases outside the gene matches: 5. The CDR3 has 16 residues. CDR1 and CDR2 (germline): KGHSH, LQKENI. The CDR3 nucleotides are TGTGCCAGCTCACCCGGGACAGGAGGCAGCAATCAGCCCCAGCATTTT. Amino acid sequence: CASSPGTGGSNQPQHF.

The genes are TRBV9 and TRBJ1-1, with D unclear. This CDR3 has 14 amino acids. Trimming took 4 bases from V and 0 from J, leaving 10 bases between them. Germline V lookup: CDR1 SGDLS, CDR2 YYNGEE. The CDR3 DNA is TGTGCCAGCAGCCCCCGACTAATGAACACTGAAGCTTTCTTT. It is translated as CASSPRLMNTEAFF.

This chain connects TRBV7-9 to TRBJ2-3, with D maybe TRBD1 (6 bases). Trimming left V 5 bases short and J 2 bases short, with 23 bases between. This CDR3 is 18 amino acids long. Germline CDR1 SEHNR, CDR2 FQNEAQ (reference sequence). The CDR3 protein is CASSQTNPRQGYTDTQYF. CDR3 DNA: TGTGCCAGCAGCCAAACTAACCCACGGCAGGGGTACACAGATACGCAGTATTTT.

This sequence joins TRBV4-1 and TRBJ2-2; possibly TRBD1 for D (6 bases). The length of the CDR3 is 16 residues. Germline assignment: CDR1 MGHRA and CDR2 YSYEKL. V was shortened by 1 base and J by 7 bases, with 16 bases between the two germline ends. The CDR3: CASSQVGRGTVGELFF. The CDR3, as DNA: TGCGCCAGCAGCCAAGTTGGCAGGGGTACGGTCGGGGAGCTGTTTTTT.

The J gene is TRBJ2-1, the V gene TRBV7-2; D might be TRBD1 (6 bases). The CDR3 extends over 16 amino acids. The germline V gene encodes CDR1 SGHTA and CDR2 FQGNSA. The germline V and J ends were trimmed by 6 bases and 1 base, with 16 bases remaining between them. The DNA of the CDR3 is TGTGCCAGCAGAGGGGCAGGGGATCATTCCTACAATGAGCAGTTCTTC. It specifies CASRGAGDHSYNEQFF.

This sequence joins TRBV29-1 and TRBJ2-1; D gene unclear. CDR3 length: 12 residues. Deletions cut 4 bases from V and 3 bases from J, with 7 bases between. CDR1 SQVTM and CDR2 ANQGSEA come from the germline V gene. The chain's CDR3 is CSVGSRYNEQFF. In DNA form, the CDR3 reads TGCAGCGTTGGGAGTCGCTACAATGAGCAGTTCTTC.